This T cell receptor beta chain was sequenced during a study of vaccination and CD4 T cells after COVID-19. The overall study: Median draw time for post-COVID samples was over 100 days post-diagnosis (range 35 to 161).

In regard to this clonotype: Its specificity is unknown.

Once obtained from cultured CD4+ T cells, the DNA was sequenced using the Oncomine TCR Beta short-read assay. TCRdb recomputed calls from the PCR reads with MiXCR, one row per CDR3 protein. The sample records 15,000 or so distinct CDR3 sequences, 40% to 55% being singletons. With 3 bases removed from V and 6 bases from J, the gap between germline ends came to 15 bases. The CDR3 length is 15 residues. CDR1 is MNHEY and CDR2 is SVGAGI in the germline V gene. Treatment here: roughly 10-day PBMC culture with coronavirus spike peptide pools or control peptides (ViraFEST assay). The authors cultured around 1.9 million PBMCs per well with 9.5 to 10 IU/ml IL-2 and about 10 ug/ml peptide pools.

The chain couples TRBV6-5 to TRBJ1-5, with D hard to call. Specimen: CD4+ T cells from blood, cultured in vitro, collected before SARS-CoV-2 vaccination. The sequence was obtained from a human donor who received a COVID-19 vaccine. The DNA of the CDR3 is TGTGCCAGCAGTTATCAGGCCTCCCGGGGTCAGCCCCAGCATTTT. It is translated as CASSYQASRGQPQHF.